This TCR beta chain was retrieved from a study of OX40 agonist ivuxolimab in advanced cancers. TCRdb's copy holds only in-frame clones and misses some; the assay was immunoSEQ multiplex PCR. The repertoire holds approximately 37,000 clones, with 74% as singletons. Germline loops: CDR1 SQVTM, CDR2 ANQGSEA. The CDR3 consists of 12 residues. The ends were cut back, 7 bases at V and 5 bases at J, with 14 bases in the middle. The gene calls are TRBV29-1 and TRBJ2-5; D gene ambiguous. The sample here was CD4+ or CD8+ T cells sorted from blood, taken in a trial of the OX40 agonist ivuxolimab. This clonotype was sampled from an adult with an advanced solid tumor such as melanoma, head and neck, liver or kidney cancer. CDR3 loop: CSGVATSETQYF. In DNA form, the CDR3 reads TGCAGCGGGGTGGCCACCTCGGAGACCCAGTACTTC.